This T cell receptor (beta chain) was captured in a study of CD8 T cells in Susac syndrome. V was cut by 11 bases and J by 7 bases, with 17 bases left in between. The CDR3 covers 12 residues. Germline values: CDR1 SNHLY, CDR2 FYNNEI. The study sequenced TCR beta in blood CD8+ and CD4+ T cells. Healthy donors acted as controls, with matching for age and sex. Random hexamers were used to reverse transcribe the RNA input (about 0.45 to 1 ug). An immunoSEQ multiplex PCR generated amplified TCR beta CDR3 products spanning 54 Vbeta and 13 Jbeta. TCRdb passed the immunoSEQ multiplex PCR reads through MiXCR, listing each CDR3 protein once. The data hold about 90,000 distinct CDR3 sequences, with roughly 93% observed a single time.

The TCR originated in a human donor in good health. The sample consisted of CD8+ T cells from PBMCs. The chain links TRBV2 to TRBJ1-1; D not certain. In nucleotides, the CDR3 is TGTGCCCACGAGCGGCTGACTGGTGAAGCTTTCTTT. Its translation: CAHERLTGEAFF.